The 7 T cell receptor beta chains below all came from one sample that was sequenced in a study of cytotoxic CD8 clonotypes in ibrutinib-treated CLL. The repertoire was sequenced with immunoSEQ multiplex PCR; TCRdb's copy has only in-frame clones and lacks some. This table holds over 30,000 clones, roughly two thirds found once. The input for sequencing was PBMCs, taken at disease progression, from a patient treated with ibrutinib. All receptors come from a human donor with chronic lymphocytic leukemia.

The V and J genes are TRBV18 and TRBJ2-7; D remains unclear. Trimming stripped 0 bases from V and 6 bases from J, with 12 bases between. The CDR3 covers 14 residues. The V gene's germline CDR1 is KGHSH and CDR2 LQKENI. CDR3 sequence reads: CASSPPAGDGEQYF. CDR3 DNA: TGTGCCAGCTCACCACCGGCAGGTGACGGCGAGCAGTACTTC.

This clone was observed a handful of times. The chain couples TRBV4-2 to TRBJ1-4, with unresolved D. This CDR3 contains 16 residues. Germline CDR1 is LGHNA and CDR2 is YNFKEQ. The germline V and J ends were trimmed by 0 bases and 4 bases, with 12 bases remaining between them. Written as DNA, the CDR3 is TGTGCCAGCAGCCAAGAGTGGCGGGGAGTTAATGAAAAACTGTTTTTT. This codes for CASSQEWRGVNEKLFF.

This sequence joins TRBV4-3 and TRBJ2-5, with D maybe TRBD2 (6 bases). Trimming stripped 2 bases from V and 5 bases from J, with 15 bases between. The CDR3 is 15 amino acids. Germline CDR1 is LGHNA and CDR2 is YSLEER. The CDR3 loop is CASSQSAQAGETQYF. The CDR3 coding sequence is TGCGCCAGCAGCCAAAGCGCCCAGGCGGGGGAGACCCAGTACTTC.

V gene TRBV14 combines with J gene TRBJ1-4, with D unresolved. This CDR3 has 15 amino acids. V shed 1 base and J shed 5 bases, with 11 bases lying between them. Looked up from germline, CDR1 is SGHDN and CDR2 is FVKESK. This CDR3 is CASSQASGGNEKLFF. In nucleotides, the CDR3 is TGTGCCAGCAGCCAAGCTTCAGGCGGCAATGAAAAACTGTTTTTT.

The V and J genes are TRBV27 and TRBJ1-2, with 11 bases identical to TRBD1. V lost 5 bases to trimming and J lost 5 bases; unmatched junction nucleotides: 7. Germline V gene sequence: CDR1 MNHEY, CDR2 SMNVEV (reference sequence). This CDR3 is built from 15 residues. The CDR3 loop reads CASSRTGGGGYGYTF. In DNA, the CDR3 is TGTGCCAGCAGTCGGACAGGGGGCGGTGGGTATGGCTACACCTTC.

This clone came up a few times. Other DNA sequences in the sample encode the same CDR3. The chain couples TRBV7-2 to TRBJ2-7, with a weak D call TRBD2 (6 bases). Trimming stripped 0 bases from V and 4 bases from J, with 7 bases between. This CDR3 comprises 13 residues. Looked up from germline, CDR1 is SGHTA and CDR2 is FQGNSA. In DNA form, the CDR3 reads TGTGCCAGCAGCTTAGCGGGAGGTTACGAGCAGTACTTC. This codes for CASSLAGGYEQYF.

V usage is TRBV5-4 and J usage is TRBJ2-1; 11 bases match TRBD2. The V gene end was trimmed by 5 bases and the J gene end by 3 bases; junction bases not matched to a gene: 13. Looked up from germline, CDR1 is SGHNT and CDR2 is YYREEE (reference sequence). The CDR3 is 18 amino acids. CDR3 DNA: TGTGCCAGCAGTCCCGGACCCGGGACTAGCGGACTCTACAATGAGCAGTTCTTC. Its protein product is CASSPGPGTSGLYNEQFF.